The rows below give T cell receptor beta chains drawn from one sample of a study of T cells after yellow fever vaccination. TCRdb reanalysed the 5' RACE reads using MiXCR and keeps one entry per CDR3 protein. The table includes roughly 520,000 distinct CDR3 sequences, 21% detected once. The starting material was PBMCs, obtained roughly 23 days after the first yellow fever vaccination. Receptor source: a man aged 18 to 29 who received the YFV17D yellow fever vaccine. Both conserved end residues are part of each CDR3. Fields, in order: V gene, clone size, J gene, D gene, CDR3 protein, CDR3 DNA. The D gene is left open where the match is weak. Expanded clones are given a class, and other clones once, few, many or no size at all.

TRBV29-1	.	TRBJ2-5	TRBD2	CSVDLVAGSRETQYF	TGCAGCGTTGACCTTGTAGCGGGGAGCAGGGAGACCCAGTACTTC
TRBV6-1	few	TRBJ2-3	TRBD1	CASTQGTGYTDTQYF	TGTGCCAGCACCCAAGGGACAGGATACACAGATACGCAGTATTTT
TRBV4-1	.	TRBJ1-6	.	CASSQVAPPGNSPLHF	TGCGCCAGCAGCCAAGTAGCACCCCCTGGGAATTCACCCCTCCACTTT
TRBV6-1	.	TRBJ1-2	TRBD1	CASSEGGQGGMKGYTF	TGTGCCAGCAGTGAAGGAGGACAGGGGGGAATGAAGGGCTACACCTTC
TRBV2	.	TRBJ1-2	TRBD1	CASGARDSWYGYTF	TGTGCCAGCGGGGCACGGGACAGCTGGTATGGCTACACCTTC
TRBV20-1	few	TRBJ2-3	.	CSASPSRADTQYF	TGCAGTGCTAGTCCTTCGAGGGCCGATACGCAGTATTTT
TRBV5-1	.	TRBJ2-5	.	CASSLNSFGETQYF	TGCGCCAGCAGCTTGAATAGCTTCGGGGAGACCCAGTACTTC
TRBV12-3/TRBV12-4	.	TRBJ1-1	.	CASSLGVVGGDEAFF	TGTGCCAGCAGTTTAGGGGTCGTTGGAGGGGACGAAGCTTTCTTT
TRBV6-2/TRBV6-3	.	TRBJ1-5	.	CASSRRTSVNQPQHF	TGTGCCAGCAGTCGGAGGACGAGCGTCAATCAGCCCCAGCATTTT
TRBV29-1	few	TRBJ2-3	.	CSVIGDGHTDTQYF	TGCAGCGTCATCGGCGACGGCCACACAGATACGCAGTATTTT
TRBV24-1	few	TRBJ2-2	.	CATSDLGKGGAGELFF	TGTGCCACCAGTGACCTGGGAAAGGGAGGTGCCGGGGAGCTGTTTTTT
TRBV18	.	TRBJ2-1	TRBD1	CASSPTGGTYNEQFF	TGTGCCAGCTCGCCGACAGGGGGCACGTACAATGAGCAGTTCTTC
TRBV7-2	.	TRBJ2-5	TRBD2	CASSASSGAPQETQYF	TGTGCCAGCAGCGCCTCTAGCGGGGCCCCCCAAGAGACCCAGTACTTC
TRBV28	few	TRBJ1-5	.	CASSSLTLPWNQPQHF	TGTGCCAGCAGTTCCCTTACCCTTCCATGGAATCAGCCCCAGCATTTT
TRBV5-6	few	TRBJ2-3	.	CASSLPGHITQYF	TGTGCCAGCAGCTTGCCGGGACATATCACGCAGTATTTT
TRBV4-3	.	TRBJ1-1	.	CASSQGTWRGVNTEAFF	TGCGCCAGCAGCCAAGGGACCTGGCGGGGGGTGAACACTGAAGCTTTCTTT
TRBV7-9	.	TRBJ2-5	TRBD1	CATDPGTADQETQYF	TGTGCCACAGATCCGGGGACAGCGGACCAAGAGACCCAGTACTTC
TRBV5-1	few	TRBJ1-1	.	CASSLAFENTEAFF	TGCGCCAGCAGCTTGGCCTTCGAGAACACTGAAGCTTTCTTT
TRBV5-1	few	TRBJ2-7	TRBD2	CASSSLGGASSYEQYF	TGCGCCAGCAGCTCCCTGGGAGGGGCCAGCTCCTACGAGCAGTACTTC
TRBV7-2	.	TRBJ2-3	TRBD2	CASSSRLAGVLDTQYF	TGTGCCAGCAGCTCCCGACTAGCGGGGGTTTTAGATACGCAGTATTTT
TRBV20-1	many	TRBJ2-5	TRBD2	CSAREGTSGGTQETQYF	TGCAGTGCTAGAGAGGGGACTAGCGGGGGAACGCAAGAGACCCAGTACTTC
TRBV24-1	.	TRBJ2-3	TRBD2	CATSGTSLFGSDTQYF	TGTGCCACCTCCGGGACTAGTCTTTTTGGTTCGGATACGCAGTATTTT
TRBV14	many	TRBJ2-1	.	CASSPLGWGLDEQFF	TGTGCCAGCAGCCCCCTTGGGTGGGGGCTGGATGAGCAGTTCTTC
TRBV7-8	many	TRBJ2-1	TRBD2	CASSASGLADGEQFF	TGTGCCAGCAGCGCTTCAGGACTAGCGGACGGTGAGCAGTTCTTC
TRBV18	few	TRBJ2-7	.	CASSPNFGGASYEQYF	TGTGCCAGCTCACCGAACTTTGGGGGGGCTAGCTACGAGCAGTACTTC
TRBV5-1	few	TRBJ2-3	.	CASSLRKGSDTQYF	TGCGCCAGCAGCTTGAGGAAGGGTTCAGATACGCAGTATTTT
TRBV30	.	TRBJ2-5	.	CAWRLLISRNGETQYF	TGTGCCTGGAGACTTTTAATATCTAGGAACGGGGAGACCCAGTACTTC
TRBV4-2	many	TRBJ2-5	.	CASSPRNSIHSGGPWYQETQYF	TGTGCCAGCAGCCCCCGAAATTCCATCCACTCCGGGGGGCCGTGGTACCAAGAGACCCAGTACTTC
TRBV7-9	.	TRBJ2-3	TRBD2	CASSVLAGGFTDTQYF	TGTGCCAGCAGCGTACTAGCGGGGGGATTCACAGATACGCAGTATTTT
TRBV5-4	.	TRBJ2-2	.	CASGRAANTGELFF	TGTGCCAGCGGGCGGGCAGCGAACACCGGGGAGCTGTTTTTT
TRBV5-1	.	TRBJ2-5	.	CASSLILSETQYF	TGCGCCAGCAGCTTGATCCTCTCCGAGACCCAGTACTTC
TRBV7-6	few	TRBJ2-7	.	CASSPARGGSSYEQYF	TGTGCCAGCAGCCCAGCGCGAGGGGGAAGCTCCTACGAGCAGTACTTC
TRBV6-1	many	TRBJ1-2	.	CASTAAGAINYGYTF	TGTGCCAGCACCGCGGCGGGGGCAATTAACTATGGCTACACCTTC
TRBV27	few	TRBJ2-1	.	CASSLVEGEQFF	TGTGCCAGCAGTTTGGTGGAGGGTGAGCAGTTCTTC
TRBV14	.	TRBJ2-1	TRBD2	CASSQEDGTAGLAGGHSYNEQFF	TGTGCCAGCAGCCAAGAAGATGGGACGGCGGGACTAGCGGGGGGTCACTCCTACAATGAGCAGTTCTTC
TRBV29-1	.	TRBJ2-3	.	CSVPLTSTDTQYF	TGCAGCGTCCCCTTGACTAGCACAGATACGCAGTATTTT
TRBV20-1	many	TRBJ2-5	.	CRPSGTQYF	TGCAGACCTTCGGGGACCCAGTACTTC
TRBV11-2	.	TRBJ1-1	TRBD1	CASSTGASEAFF	TGTGCCAGCAGCACAGGGGCCAGTGAAGCTTTCTTT
TRBV6-5	few	TRBJ2-1	.	CASSYVAGNNEQFF	TGTGCCAGCAGTTACGTGGCGGGAAACAATGAGCAGTTCTTC
TRBV4-1	many	TRBJ2-7	.	CASSQDRSPGTYEQYF	TGCGCCAGCAGCCAAGATCGAAGTCCAGGAACATACGAGCAGTACTTC
TRBV5-8	.	TRBJ2-3	.	CASRLRGISTDTQYF	TGTGCCAGCAGACTTCGGGGAATTAGCACAGATACGCAGTATTTT
TRBV5-1	.	TRBJ2-1	TRBD2	CASSLAGTSGGAFYNEQFF	TGCGCCAGCAGCTTGGCCGGGACTAGCGGGGGGGCCTTTTACAATGAGCAGTTCTTC
TRBV11-1	few	TRBJ2-1	TRBD1	CASSLGPGTGDYYNEQFF	TGTGCCAGCAGCTTAGGGCCCGGGACAGGGGATTATTACAATGAGCAGTTCTTC
TRBV5-4	few	TRBJ2-1	.	CASSLSPGTPRGEQFF	TGTGCCAGCAGCTTATCACCCGGGACTCCACGAGGTGAGCAGTTCTTC
TRBV5-4	once	TRBJ2-6	.	CASSLERHSGANVLTF	TGTGCCAGCAGCTTGGAGAGACACTCTGGGGCCAACGTCCTGACTTTC
TRBV20-1	.	TRBJ2-7	TRBD2	CSARALAGNYEQYF	TGCAGTGCTAGGGCACTAGCGGGAAATTACGAGCAGTACTTC
TRBV5-6	.	TRBJ2-4	TRBD2	CASSLQTSEIQYF	TGTGCCAGCAGCTTGCAAACTAGCGAAATTCAGTACTTC
TRBV19	.	TRBJ1-2	TRBD1	CASSSQGYDGYTF	TGTGCCAGTAGTTCACAGGGGTACGATGGCTACACCTTC
TRBV21-1	.	TRBJ1-2	.	CARQGTCYGYTF	TGTGCCAGACAGGGAACTTGCTATGGCTACACCTTC
TRBV5-1	.	TRBJ2-7	TRBD2	CASSLGGLAGVQQYF	TGCGCCAGCAGCTTGGGGGGACTAGCGGGGGTTCAGCAGTACTTC
TRBV29-1	.	TRBJ1-1	.	CSGRVMNTEAFF	TGCAGCGGACGGGTTATGAACACTGAAGCTTTCTTT